The 26 T cell receptor beta chains reported below all come from one sample, sequenced in a study of blood T cell repertoires in COVID-19. TCRdb keeps only in-frame clones here, not all; method: immunoSEQ multiplex PCR. The table includes 160,000 or so clones, approximately 80% detected once. The sample was peripheral blood. Receptor source: a woman aged 50 to 60 with acute or convalescent COVID-19.

This clone was observed a single time. J is TRBJ2-1 and V is TRBV6-6, with 10 bases lining up with TRBD2. The CDR3 is made up of 15 amino acids. With 6 bases clipped from V and 8 bases from J, the junction kept 10 bases outside the gene matches. CDR1 is MNHNY and CDR2 is SVGAGI in the germline V gene (reference sequence). CDR3 amino acids: CASSYLSGGAYEQFF. The CDR3 region has the DNA TGTGCCAGCAGCTATTTAAGCGGGGGGGCGTATGAGCAGTTCTTC.

The chain combines TRBV11-2 with TRBJ1-6; D call uncertain. This CDR3 is 15 amino acids long. Germline loops: CDR1 SGHAT, CDR2 FQNNGV. V lost 2 bases and J lost 4, with 9 bases in between. The CDR3 loop reads CASSLSRQYNSPLHF. The DNA for the CDR3 is TGTGCCAGCAGCTTATCACGACAATATAATTCACCCCTCCACTTT.

This clone has a single count. The rearrangement links TRBV7-9 to TRBJ2-5; 7 bases fit TRBD1. Germline trimming cut 6 bases from V and 4 bases from J; bases unmatched to any gene: 8. From germline, CDR1 is SEHNR and CDR2 FQNEAQ (reference sequence). The length of the CDR3 is 14 residues. The chain's CDR3 is CASRPGQVGETQYF. The CDR3 bases are TGTGCCAGCAGACCTGGACAGGTGGGAGAGACCCAGTACTTC.

The rearrangement links TRBV11-2 to TRBJ1-1; D unresolved. V was clipped by 1 base and J by 2 bases, with 17 bases between them. The CDR3 length is 17 residues. Germline CDR1 and CDR2: SGHAT and FQNNGV. CDR3: CASSLGLGEGENTEAFF. DNA for the CDR3: TGTGCCAGCAGCTTAGGTTTGGGCGAGGGAGAAAACACTGAAGCTTTCTTT. Full variable domain (rest looked up from reference TRBV11-2 and TRBJ1-1): EAGVAQSPRYKIIEKRQSVAFWCNPISGHATLYWYQQILGQGPKLLIQFQNNGVVDDSQLPKDRFSAERLKGVDSTLKIQPAKLEDSAVYLCASSLGLGEGENTEAFFGQGTRLTVV.

The chain employs TRBV3-1 (or the pseudogene TRBV3-2) and TRBJ1-1; 9 nucleotides match TRBD1. With 4 bases clipped from V and 3 bases from J, the junction kept 3 bases outside the gene matches. CDR1 is LGHDT, CDR2 YNNKEL, per germline (reference sequence). CDR3 size: 14 residues. As DNA, the CDR3 is TGTGCCAGCAGCCCTACAGGGGGCGACACTGAAGCTTTCTTT. Translating it yields CASSPTGGDTEAFF.

This chain connects TRBV27 to TRBJ1-2; TRBD1 aligns across 10 bases. J lost 8 bases, V lost 8 bases, and 11 bases had no gene match. CDR1 and CDR2 (germline): MNHEY, SMNVEV (reference sequence). The CDR3 covers 14 residues. This CDR3 reads CASRDRGPLEGYTF. CDR3 coding DNA: TGTGCCAGCCGGGACAGGGGTCCCCTGGAAGGCTACACCTTC.

The chain has TRBV19 and TRBJ1-1, with 7 bases that match TRBD1. Trimming took 6 bases from V and 4 from J; bases not matched to a gene: 8. Germline V lookup: CDR1 LNHDA, CDR2 SQIVND (reference sequence). This CDR3 contains 14 residues. The CDR3 DNA reads as TGTGCCAGTAGGCAAACAGGGGAAACCACTGAAGCTTTCTTT. This gives the protein CASRQTGETTEAFF.

This clone occurred many times. V gene TRBV5-1 combines with J gene TRBJ1-1, with unresolved D. This CDR3 is built from 13 residues. Trimming stripped 1 base from V and 2 bases from J, with 6 bases between. From germline, CDR1 is SGHRS and CDR2 YFSETQ. Here the CDR3 reads CASSLQENTEAFF. In DNA, the CDR3 is TGCGCCAGCAGCTTGCAGGAAAACACTGAAGCTTTCTTT. Combining the CDR3 with reference TRBV5-1 and TRBJ1-1 gives the whole variable domain KAGVTQTPRYLIKTRGQQVTLSCSPISGHRSVSWYQQTPGQGLQFLFEYFSETQRNKGNFPGRFSGRQFSNSRSEMNVSTLELGDSALYLCASSLQENTEAFFGQGTRLTVV.

This chain uses TRBV7-2 with TRBJ1-6; 12 bases map to TRBD1. Germline loops: CDR1 SGHTA, CDR2 FQGNSA. The CDR3 sequence is 18 residues long. With V trimmed by 2 bases and J by 6 bases, 8 bases remained unmatched. In nucleotides, the CDR3 is TGTGCCAGCAGCTTACGGGACAGGGGGCGATACGGTAATTCACCCCTCCACTTT. Residues: CASSLRDRGRYGNSPLHF. Filled out from reference TRBV7-2 and TRBJ1-6, the complete variable domain reads GAGVSQSPSNKVTEKGKDVELRCDPISGHTALYWYRQSLGQGLEFLIYFQGNSAPDKSGLPSDRFSAERTGGSVSTLTIQRTQQEDSAVYLCASSLRDRGRYGNSPLHFGNGTRLTVT.

This clone was observed a few times. The chain employs TRBV11-2 and TRBJ1-2, with D hard to call. Trimming shortened V by 0 bases and J by 2 bases, and 13 bases separated the two germline ends. In germline, CDR1 is SGHAT, CDR2 FQNNGV. The CDR3 sequence is 16 residues long. The DNA of the CDR3 is TGTGCCAGCAGCTTAGATTTGGATCGGGGAAACTATGGCTACACCTTC. Translated, it gives CASSLDLDRGNYGYTF.

The CDR3 nucleotides are TGTGCCAGCAGCCAACTGGGACTAGTTCCCTCCTCCTACGAGCAGTACTTC. Its protein is CASSQLGLVPSSYEQYF. The J gene is TRBJ2-7, the V gene TRBV4-2; 8 bases agree with TRBD2. With 2 bases clipped from V and 0 bases from J, the junction kept 9 bases outside the gene matches. This CDR3 has 17 amino acids. Germline V gene data show CDR1 as LGHNA and CDR2 as YNFKEQ.

This clone appeared once. The rearrangement links TRBV6-5 to TRBJ1-6; the D gene is possibly TRBD1 (5 bases). The germline gives CDR1 MNHEY, CDR2 SVGAGI. Trimming pared 6 bases from V and 7 bases from J, leaving 13 bases between. The CDR3 runs 14 residues. The CDR3 loop is CASRPGSGNSPLHF. The CDR3 nucleotides read TGTGCCAGCAGGCCAGGGAGCGGGAATTCACCCCTCCACTTT.

The V gene is TRBV3-1 (or the pseudogene TRBV3-2), the J gene TRBJ1-5, with unresolved D. The ends were cut back, 6 bases at V and 4 bases at J, with 4 bases in the middle. This CDR3 comprises 11 residues. Per the germline V gene, CDR1 is LGHDT and CDR2 is YNNKEL (reference sequence). The CDR3 DNA follows: TGTGCCAGCAGTCGGAATCAGCCCCAGCATTTT. Translation gives CASSRNQPQHF.

V gene TRBV5-6 combines with J gene TRBJ2-7; D gene uncertain. This CDR3 region has 12 residues. V lost 4 bases, J lost 0 bases, and 5 bases lay in between. Germline V gene lookup returns CDR1 SGHDT and CDR2 YYEEEE. In DNA form, the CDR3 reads TGTGCCAGCAGCCCTAGCTCCTACGAGCAGTACTTC. Protein: CASSPSSYEQYF.

The sample holds a few counts of this clone. This chain joins TRBV27 and TRBJ1-1; no firm D call. The CDR3 loop spans 13 amino acids. Germline V lookup: CDR1 MNHEY, CDR2 SMNVEV (reference sequence). V lost 3 bases and J lost 8, with 13 bases in between. As DNA, the CDR3 is TGTGCCAGCAGTTTGGCGGGGAGGAGCGAAGCTTTCTTT. It specifies CASSLAGRSEAFF.

The gene calls are TRBV7-2 and TRBJ1-2; D possibly corresponds to TRBD1 (5 bases). Germline values: CDR1 SGHTA, CDR2 FQGNSA. The CDR3 extends over 14 amino acids. The germline V and J ends were trimmed by 3 bases and 0 bases, with 8 bases remaining between them. CDR3 in amino acids: CASSLGPSNYGYTF. For the CDR3, the DNA is TGTGCCAGCAGCTTGGGGCCTTCTAACTATGGCTACACCTTC.

J is TRBJ1-2 and V is TRBV6-1, with D maybe TRBD1 (5 bases). The CDR3 consists of 14 residues. The V end was cut by 1 base, the J end by 9 bases, with 15 bases between. Germline V gene sequence: CDR1 MNHNS, CDR2 SASEGT. Here the CDR3 reads CASSEVAGNPSYTF. The CDR3 region has the DNA TGTGCCAGCAGTGAAGTAGCAGGGAATCCGAGCTACACCTTC.

The chain combines TRBV2 with TRBJ2-3; 10 nucleotides line up with TRBD2. Per the germline V gene, CDR1 is SNHLY and CDR2 is FYNNEI. The V gene end was trimmed by 3 bases and the J gene end by 4 bases; junction bases not matched to a gene: 1. This CDR3 spans 14 amino acids. CDR3 nucleotide sequence: TGTGCCAGCAGTGAGAGCGGGGGGGCAGATACGCAGTATTTT. Residues: CASSESGGADTQYF.

V is TRBV3-1 (or the pseudogene TRBV3-2) and J is TRBJ2-2; the D gene is possibly TRBD2 (6 bases). This CDR3 spans 14 amino acids. Germline V lookup: CDR1 LGHDT, CDR2 YNNKEL (reference sequence). The ends were cut back, 4 bases at V and 6 bases at J, with 12 bases in the middle. CDR3 protein: CASSRTGASGELFF. CDR3 DNA: TGTGCCAGCAGCCGGACGGGAGCATCCGGGGAGCTGTTTTTT.

The gene calls are TRBV6-2 or TRBV6-3 and TRBJ1-2; 10 bases agree with TRBD1. J gave up 4 bases and V 5 bases, and 10 bases lay outside the gene matches. Per the germline V gene, CDR1 is MNHEY and CDR2 is SVGEGT. There are 16 residues in the CDR3. CDR3 sequence (DNA): TGTGCCAGCAGTGGGGACAGGGGTCCGGATAGCTATGGCTACACCTTC. It yields the protein CASSGDRGPDSYGYTF.

The chain joins TRBV6-5 to TRBJ1-2, with D unclear. CDR3 length: 14 residues. V gave up 0 bases and J gave up 7 bases, with 12 bases separating them. Germline V CDR1 and CDR2: MNHEY, SVGAGI. The CDR3 bases are TGTGCCAGCAGTTACTCGGTGGGTGAGGGTGGCTACACCTTC. Its protein product is CASSYSVGEGGYTF.

In its sample, this clone was seen once. This chain links TRBV5-1 with TRBJ2-6; perhaps TRBD1 as D (5 bases). CDR1 SGHRS and CDR2 YFSETQ come from the germline V gene. The V gene lost 4 bases and the J gene lost 2 bases, with 22 bases spanning the gap. CDR3 length equals 19 residues. This CDR3 is CASSLLYRAPGTGANVLTF. CDR3 nucleotide sequence: TGCGCCAGCAGCCTACTATATCGGGCCCCAGGGACTGGGGCCAACGTCCTGACTTTC.

This clone has a single count. V and J are TRBV7-9 and TRBJ1-2, with 12 bases matching TRBD1. The CDR3 loop spans 16 amino acids. Per the germline V gene, CDR1 is SEHNR and CDR2 is FQNEAQ (reference sequence). J gave up 6 bases and V 4 bases, and 9 bases lay outside the gene matches. The CDR3 DNA follows: TGTGCCAGCAGCTGGGGACAGGGGGCGCGGTCGCATGGCTACACCTTC. It translates to CASSWGQGARSHGYTF. The entire variable domain, with the rest obtained from reference TRBV7-9 and TRBJ1-2, is as follows: DTGVSQNPRHKITKRGQNVTFRCDPISEHNRLYWYRQTLGQGPEFLTYFQNEAQLEKSRLLSDRFSAERPKGSFSTLEIQRTEQGDSAMYLCASSWGQGARSHGYTFGSGTRLTVV.

V usage is TRBV12-3 or TRBV12-4 and J usage is TRBJ2-1; 8 bases match TRBD2. This CDR3 spans 12 amino acids. The V segment lost 8 bases and the J segment 15 bases; nucleotides outside the gene matches: 12. The CDR3 spells CASLGTGTRPFF. The CDR3 DNA is TGTGCCAGCCTAGGAACCGGGACTAGGCCGTTCTTC.

The table lists this clone with a few counts. The chain carries TRBV2 and TRBJ1-2, with a weak D call TRBD1 (5 bases). The CDR3 spans 14 residues. CDR1 is SNHLY and CDR2 is FYNNEI in the germline V gene. The V gene lost 3 bases and the J gene lost 7 bases, with 15 bases spanning the gap. For the CDR3, the DNA is TGTGCCAGCAGTGACTGGCAGGGAGGTGGTGGCTACACCTTC. Translated: CASSDWQGGGGYTF.

The chain is built from TRBV18 and TRBJ2-7; 13 positions agree with TRBD2. The length of the CDR3 is 16 residues. Germline-derived CDR1 and CDR2 are KGHSH and LQKENI. V gave up 2 bases and J gave up 2 bases; unmatched junction bases: 3. This CDR3 reads CASSPRTSGGPYEQYF. CDR3 DNA: TGTGCCAGCTCACCAAGGACTAGCGGGGGACCCTACGAGCAGTACTTC.